This TCR beta chain was sequenced for a study of response to subunit inactivated influenza vaccine. As regards this clonotype: The antigen is unknown.

Trimming removed 4 bases from V and 8 bases from J, with 15 bases in between. In germline, CDR1 is MGHRA, CDR2 YSYEKL. The CDR3 contains 14 residues. The study, taken as a whole, reports: It was the authors' suggestion that each seasonal influenza vaccination recruits few new T cells.

TCRdb recomputed calls from the RT-PCR reads with MiXCR, one row per CDR3 protein. This table holds about 170,000 distinct CDR3 sequences, roughly a tenth found once. This sequence originates from a man in his fifties or sixties who received an inactivated influenza vaccine. The chain uses TRBV4-1 and TRBJ1-5, with TRBD1 as a possible D gene (5 bases). Sequenced here: CD8+ T cells sorted from PBMCs, sampled roughly 24 months after vaccination. CDR3 in DNA: TGCGCCAGCAGCCTACAAAGTGGGGGGAAGCCCCAGCATTTT. It codes for CASSLQSGGKPQHF.